The sequence of this TCR beta chain was determined in a study of CD8 T cells in ankylosing spondylitis. Points from the study as a whole: Seemingly distinctive of ankylosing spondylitis blood was a TCR beta motif formed by eight highly homologous variants.

TCRdb processed the 5' RACE reads anew with MiXCR; each CDR3 protein has one entry. The profile shows fewer than 50,000 distinct CDR3 sequences, approximately 11% of them singletons. The CDR3 is 14 residues long. The germline V gene has CDR1 SGHKS and CDR2 YYEKEE (reference sequence). V was pared by 0 bases and J by 4 bases, with 9 bases between. In its sample, this clonotype was seen a few times. Its specificity is not known. The TCR originated in a male donor with ankylosing spondylitis or in good health (not recorded which). What was sequenced was blood, either unsorted or a sorted T cell fraction (not recorded which). The V and J genes are TRBV5-5 and TRBJ2-3; D is perhaps TRBD1 or TRBD2 (5 bases each). In nucleotides, the CDR3 is TGTGCCAGCAGCTTGGGCATGGGGGCAGATACGCAGTATTTT. Encoded protein: CASSLGMGADTQYF.